The 25 T cell receptor beta chains presented below share a single source sample, sequenced in a study of shared clonotypes between healthy human individuals (dated by TCRdb to the early 2020s). The receptor library was made with the immunoSEQ multiplex PCR assay. TCRdb re-hosts the immuneACCESS table, in-frame sequences only. Its copies lack some clones; in the studies checked, an unresolved V gene accounts for under half of them, and the cause for the rest is not known. A total of some 500,000 clones appear in this sample, about 95% of them only once. The ten top clones hold about 0.054% of the sample. Sequences were obtained from naive CD4+ T cells sorted from blood. The intended sense of this specimen's cell subset or site label: CD45RA+ positively selected. These TCRs come from a woman aged 25 to 39 in good health.

This rearrangement joins TRBV6-5 to TRBJ1-1; the D is unclear. V lost 4 bases and J 1 base, leaving 7 bases between the germline ends. The CDR3 runs 13 residues. CDR1 is MNHEY, CDR2 SVGAGI, per germline. The CDR3 reads CASSSETNTEAFF. The CDR3, as DNA: TGTGCCAGCAGTTCTGAAACGAACACTGAAGCTTTCTTT.

This clone was seen a single time. The chain links TRBV7-2 to TRBJ2-7; tentative D call: TRBD1 (5 bases). V was pared by 6 bases and J by 0 bases, with 18 bases between. The CDR3 runs 16 residues. Germline CDR1 is SGHTA and CDR2 is FQGNSA. The CDR3 spells CASRTYRSSSSYEQYF. CDR3 sequence (DNA): TGTGCCAGCAGGACATACAGGAGCTCTAGCTCCTACGAGCAGTACTTC. Together with reference TRBV7-2 and TRBJ2-7, the CDR3 gives the full variable domain: GAGVSQSPSNKVTEKGKDVELRCDPISGHTALYWYRQSLGQGLEFLIYFQGNSAPDKSGLPSDRFSAERTGGSVSTLTIQRTQQEDSAVYLCASRTYRSSSSYEQYFGPGTRLTVT.

The chain recombines TRBV5-1 with TRBJ2-7; D remains ambiguous. CDR1 SGHRS and CDR2 YFSETQ come from the germline V gene. Trimming took off 0 bases at V and 1 base at J, with 17 bases between the two ends. The CDR3 runs to 17 residues. DNA for the CDR3: TGCGCCAGCAGCTTGGGGGAAGAGCCAGTACTTTCCTACGAGCAGTACTTC. Translation gives CASSLGEEPVLSYEQYF.

The chain recombines TRBV7-8 with TRBJ2-7; TRBD2 matches at 7 bases. With V trimmed by 1 base and J by 3 bases, 12 bases remained unmatched. The CDR3 spans 17 residues. Germline V gives CDR1 SGHVS, CDR2 FQNEAQ. CDR3 sequence (DNA): TGTGCCAGCAGCTTAGTGGTGGTAGGCGGGAGAGTCTACGAGCAGTACTTC. Translated: CASSLVVVGGRVYEQYF. Full variable domain (outside the CDR3, taken from reference TRBV7-8 and TRBJ2-7): GAGVSQSPRYKVAKRGQDVALRCDPISGHVSLFWYQQALGQGPEFLTYFQNEAQLDKSGLPSDRFFAERPEGSVSTLKIQRTQQEDSAVYLCASSLVVVGGRVYEQYFGPGTRLTVT.

This clone was picked up one time. V is TRBV18 and J is TRBJ1-5; the D is unclear. There are 13 residues in the CDR3. The V gene's germline CDR1 is KGHSH and CDR2 LQKENI. Trimming left V 1 base short and J 6 bases short, with 7 bases between. CDR3 sequence: CASSPQEGQPQHF. CDR3 nucleotides: TGTGCCAGCTCACCACAGGAGGGTCAGCCCCAGCATTTT.

Notes on this clone: The sample contains more than one DNA sequence encoding this CDR3. The chain uses TRBV10-3 and TRBJ2-7; 11 bases are shared with TRBD1. Germline V lookup: CDR1 ENHRY, CDR2 SYGVKD. The CDR3 is made up of 14 amino acids. Trimming at V came to 7 bases and at J to 4 bases, leaving 6 bases not matched to a gene. CDR3 loop: CAITPGTGGYEQYF. The CDR3 DNA follows: TGTGCCATCACCCCCGGGACAGGGGGGTACGAGCAGTACTTC.

This chain joins TRBV6-5 and TRBJ1-5, with D perhaps TRBD1 (6 bases). Per germline, CDR1 MNHEY and CDR2 SVGAGI. The ends were cut back, 4 bases at V and 0 bases at J, with 13 bases in the middle. The CDR3 runs 16 residues. The CDR3 here is CASSSRDTNSNQPQHF. The CDR3 coding sequence is TGTGCCAGCAGTTCTCGGGACACCAATAGCAATCAGCCCCAGCATTTT.

CDR3 nucleotide sequence: TGCGCCAGCAGAGACGAAAAAGGAGGATCCTACAATGAGCAGTTCTTC. Translating gives CASRDEKGGSYNEQFF. V usage is TRBV5-1 and J usage is TRBJ2-1, with D perhaps TRBD2 (5 bases). The ends were cut back, 5 bases at V and 1 base at J, with 16 bases in the middle. This CDR3 is built from 16 residues. Germline V lookup: CDR1 SGHRS, CDR2 YFSETQ.

The CDR3 region is CASSPTGQGFSEQYF. CDR3 bases: TGTGCCAGCAGCCCCACTGGCCAGGGGTTCTCCGAGCAGTACTTC. The chain has TRBV6-6 and TRBJ2-7, with D possibly matching TRBD1 (6 bases). Looked up from germline, CDR1 is MNHNY and CDR2 is SVGAGI (reference sequence). This CDR3 has 15 amino acids. The V end lost 6 bases, the J end lost 6 bases, and 21 bases lay between the germline ends.

V usage is TRBV5-1 and J usage is TRBJ1-1; TRBD1 aligns across 7 bases. V dropped 5 bases and J dropped 1; count of bases not matched to a gene: 8. The CDR3 runs to 15 residues. Germline loops: CDR1 SGHRS, CDR2 YFSETQ. The CDR3 DNA reads as TGCGCCAGCAGTAAATCCCGGGACAGGAACACTGAAGCTTTCTTT. This gives the protein CASSKSRDRNTEAFF.

The chain recombines TRBV19 with TRBJ1-2, with D possibly matching TRBD1 (6 bases). In germline, CDR1 is LNHDA, CDR2 SQIVND (reference sequence). The CDR3 consists of 14 residues. V lost 4 bases to trimming and J lost 4 bases, with 13 bases between them. CDR3 coding DNA: TGTGCCAGTAGTAAAGCAGGGGCGGCCTATGGCTACACCTTC. It translates to CASSKAGAAYGYTF. Full variable domain (missing parts from reference TRBV19 and TRBJ1-2): DGGITQSPKYLFRKEGQNVTLSCEQNLNHDAMYWYRQDPGQGLRLIYYSQIVNDFQKGDIAEGYSVSREKKESFPLTVTSAQKNPTAFYLCASSKAGAAYGYTFGSGTRLTVV.

The gene calls are TRBV7-2 and TRBJ2-2, with unresolved D. The CDR3 spans 13 residues. Germline V CDR1 and CDR2: SGHTA, FQGNSA. V shed 4 bases and J shed 7 bases, with 10 bases lying between them. This CDR3 is CASSSRRLGELFF. For the CDR3, the DNA is TGTGCCAGCAGCTCGCGAAGACTCGGGGAGCTGTTTTTT.

This chain connects TRBV6-5 to TRBJ2-7; the D is unclear. CDR1 and CDR2 from the germline V gene are MNHEY and SVGAGI. V lost 0 bases, J lost 3 bases, and 15 bases lay in between. The CDR3 contains 16 residues. CDR3 coding DNA: TGTGCCAGCAGTTACTCTTCCGATTCGACAATCTACGAGCAGTACTTC. Translated: CASSYSSDSTIYEQYF.

The J gene is TRBJ2-7, the V gene TRBV7-6; D unresolved. V dropped 1 base and J dropped 3 bases, with 7 bases sitting between them. This CDR3 is built from 13 residues. Germline V CDR1 and CDR2: SGHVS, FNYEAQ. For the CDR3, the DNA is TGTGCCAGCAGCTTAGGGGTTAACTACGAGCAGTACTTC. This sequence encodes CASSLGVNYEQYF. The variable domain in full, with the rest retrieved from reference TRBV7-6 and TRBJ2-7, is GAGVSQSPRYKVTKRGQDVALRCDPISGHVSLYWYRQALGQGPEFLTYFNYEAQQDKSGLPNDRFSAERPEGSISTLTIQRTEQRDSAMYRCASSLGVNYEQYFGPGTRLTVT.

This clone was seen a single time. This chain connects TRBV7-6 to TRBJ2-3; D not certain. Germline V gives CDR1 SGHVS, CDR2 FNYEAQ. Trimming cost V 4 bases and J 0 bases, with 14 bases left between them. This CDR3 region has 16 residues. CDR3 sequence reads: CASSSVTWASTDTQYF. The CDR3 DNA is TGTGCCAGCAGCTCCGTTACCTGGGCTAGCACAGATACGCAGTATTTT.

This rearrangement joins TRBV2 to TRBJ2-1; 9 bases are shared with TRBD1. The junction had 11 bases not matched to a gene; V was cut back by 6 bases and J by 8 bases. The germline V gene encodes CDR1 SNHLY and CDR2 FYNNEI. The CDR3 extends over 15 amino acids. The CDR3 DNA reads TGTGCCAGCAGGCCCGGACAGGGGATGGCGTATGAGCAGTTCTTC. Encoded protein: CASRPGQGMAYEQFF. Drawing the rest from reference TRBV2 and TRBJ2-1, the complete variable domain is EPEVTQTPSHQVTQMGQEVILRCVPISNHLYFYWYRQILGQKVEFLVSFYNNEISEKSEIFDDQFSVERPDGSNFTLKIRSTKLEDSAMYFCASRPGQGMAYEQFFGPGTRLTVL.

The V gene is TRBV19, the J gene TRBJ2-2, with 10 bases matching TRBD2. The CDR3 loop spans 16 amino acids. V shed 3 bases, J shed 4 bases, and the junction held 5 bases outside the gene matches. Per the germline V gene, CDR1 is LNHDA and CDR2 is SQIVND (reference sequence). The CDR3 spells CASSITSGVGTGELFF. The CDR3 coding sequence is TGTGCCAGTAGTATCACTAGCGGGGTGGGCACCGGGGAGCTGTTTTTT. Complete variable domain (other parts from reference TRBV19 and TRBJ2-2): DGGITQSPKYLFRKEGQNVTLSCEQNLNHDAMYWYRQDPGQGLRLIYYSQIVNDFQKGDIAEGYSVSREKKESFPLTVTSAQKNPTAFYLCASSITSGVGTGELFFGEGSRLTVL.

This chain links TRBV7-9 with TRBJ2-7; no definite D call. CDR1 is SEHNR, CDR2 FQNEAQ, per germline (reference sequence). The CDR3 has 14 amino acids. Deletions cut 5 bases from V and 7 bases from J, with 18 bases between. The CDR3 protein is CASSPHEASGEQYF. The CDR3 DNA reads as TGTGCCAGCAGCCCCCACGAGGCATCTGGAGAGCAGTACTTC.

V gene TRBV6-4 combines with J gene TRBJ2-5; no clear D gene. The J call may be in error: the DNA end matches TRBJ2-7 better. The CDR3 contains 11 residues. Germline V gene lookup returns CDR1 MRHNA and CDR2 SNTAGT. This CDR3 reads CASRITYEQYF. In DNA, the CDR3 is TGTGCCAGCAGGATAACCTACGAGCAGTACTTC.

The CDR3 DNA is TGTGCCAGCAGTTTCAGAGAGCCTAGAAGCTCCTACGAGCAGTACTTC. Translation gives CASSFREPRSSYEQYF. The chain has TRBV27 and TRBJ2-7; no reliable D call. V was trimmed by 3 bases and J by 0 bases, leaving 15 bases between them. Germline V gene lookup returns CDR1 MNHEY and CDR2 SMNVEV (reference sequence). CDR3 length equals 16 residues.

The chain has TRBV14 and TRBJ2-3; 11 bases match TRBD2. Germline-derived CDR1 and CDR2 are SGHDN and FVKESK. The trim removed 4 bases at V and 7 bases at J, leaving 4 bases unmatched. The CDR3 covers 14 residues. The CDR3 loop reads CASSLAGGPYTQYF. CDR3 bases: TGTGCCAGCAGCCTAGCGGGAGGGCCCTATACGCAGTATTTT. The variable domain in full, completed from reference TRBV14 and TRBJ2-3, reads EAGVTQFPSHSVIEKGQTVTLRCDPISGHDNLYWYRRVMGKEIKFLLHFVKESKQDESGMPNNRFLAERTGGTYSTLKVQPAELEDSGVYFCASSLAGGPYTQYFGPGTRLTVL.

V is TRBV29-1 and J is TRBJ2-7; possibly TRBD1 for D (5 bases). V lost 4 bases and J lost 7, with 14 bases in between. The CDR3 sequence is 12 residues long. CDR1 SQVTM and CDR2 ANQGSEA come from the germline V gene. CDR3 bases: TGCAGCGTTGTCGAAGGGGTTCGGGAGCAGTACTTC. This sequence encodes CSVVEGVREQYF.

The chain employs TRBV28 and TRBJ1-4; 8 bases agree with TRBD1. This CDR3 comprises 16 residues. Per germline, CDR1 MDHEN and CDR2 SYDVKM. With 4 bases clipped from V and 4 bases from J, the junction kept 8 bases outside the gene matches. The DNA of the CDR3 is TGTGCCAGCAGTTCGGCAGGGGGCGTGGATAATGAAAAACTGTTTTTT. It encodes CASSSAGGVDNEKLFF.

Turning to this clone: Distinct nucleotide sequences in the sample also encode this CDR3. V gene TRBV5-1 combines with J gene TRBJ2-5, with D uncertain. Germline CDR1 is SGHRS and CDR2 is YFSETQ. The CDR3 sequence is 13 residues long. Trimming pared 0 bases from V and 3 bases from J, leaving 6 bases between. In DNA, the CDR3 is TGCGCCAGCAGCTTGGCCCGGAAAGAGACCCAGTACTTC. Its translation is CASSLARKETQYF.

The rearrangement joins TRBV7-2 to TRBJ2-3; 13 nucleotides match TRBD2. V was pared by 5 bases and J by 3 bases, with 2 bases of the junction left unmatched. Germline V lookup: CDR1 SGHTA, CDR2 FQGNSA. The length of the CDR3 is 15 residues. CDR3 protein: CASSQGLAGTDTQYF. In DNA form, the CDR3 reads TGTGCCAGCAGCCAGGGACTAGCGGGGACAGATACGCAGTATTTT.